The T cell receptor (beta chain) under discussion was sequenced for a study of human T cells and chemical hapten exposure. MiXCR, applied by TCRdb to the RACE reads, yields one record per CDR3 protein. This sample has more than 95,000 distinct CDR3 sequences, with around 35% found just once. This clonotype was seen a single time. Time point denoted: patch test 3, about 24 weeks after DPC sensitization. Regarding treatment: therapeutic diphenylcyclopropenone sensitization with weekly scalp DPC. CDR1 is DFQATT, CDR2 SNEGSKA, per germline (reference sequence). Trimming pared 8 bases from V and 3 bases from J, leaving 22 bases between. The CDR3 spans 15 residues.

Sequencing was performed on whole blood, taken in connection with sensitization to the hapten diphenylcyclopropenone (DPC). The rearrangement uses TRBV20-1 and TRBJ2-5, with D perhaps matching TRBD1 or TRBD2 (6 bases each). This clonotype originated in a middle-aged man with alopecia areata. Some clones in this sample may be carry-over from other donors' samples. The CDR3 here is CSSNRVGSREETQYF. CDR3 coding DNA: TGCAGTTCCAACAGGGTCGGGAGTAGAGAAGAGACCCAGTACTTC.